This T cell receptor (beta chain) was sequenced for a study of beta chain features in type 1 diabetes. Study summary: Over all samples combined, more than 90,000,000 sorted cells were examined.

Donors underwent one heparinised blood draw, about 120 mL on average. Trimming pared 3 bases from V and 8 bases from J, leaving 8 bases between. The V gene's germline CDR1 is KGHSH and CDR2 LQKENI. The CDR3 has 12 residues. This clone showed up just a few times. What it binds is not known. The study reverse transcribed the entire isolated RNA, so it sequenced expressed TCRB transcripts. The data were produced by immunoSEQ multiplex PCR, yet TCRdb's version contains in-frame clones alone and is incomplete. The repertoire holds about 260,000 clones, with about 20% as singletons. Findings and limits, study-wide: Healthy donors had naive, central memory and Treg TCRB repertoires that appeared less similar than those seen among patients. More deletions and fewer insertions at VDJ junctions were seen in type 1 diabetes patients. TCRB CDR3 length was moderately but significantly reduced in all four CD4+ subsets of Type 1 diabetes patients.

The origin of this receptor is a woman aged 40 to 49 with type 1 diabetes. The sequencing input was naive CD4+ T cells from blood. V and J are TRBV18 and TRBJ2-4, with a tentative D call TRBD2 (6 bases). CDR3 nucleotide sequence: TGTGCCAGCTCACCGGGGGAGGACATTCAGTACTTC. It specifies CASSPGEDIQYF.